The 30 T cell receptor beta chains in this list originate from one sample, sequenced in a study of metastatic and nonmetastatic thyroid tumors. Using MiXCR, TCRdb re-called clones from the PCR reads. The sample carries approximately 13,000 clones, under 25% recorded once. Every patient was untreated before thyroid surgery. Material for sequencing was blood. All receptors derive from a male donor with papillary thyroid cancer or a benign thyroid nodule (not recorded which). Some clones in this sample may be carry-over from other donors' samples.

This clone has just a few counts. For the CDR3, the DNA is TGTGCCAGCAGTCCGGCCTTGAACACTGAAGCTTTCTTT. This translates into CASSPALNTEAFF. The V and J genes are TRBV12-3 or TRBV12-4 and TRBJ1-1; D is undetermined. The CDR3 is made up of 13 amino acids. V dropped 5 bases and J dropped 0 bases, with 7 bases sitting between them.

The chain employs TRBV30 and TRBJ1-1; D possibly corresponds to TRBD1 (5 bases). Looked up from germline, CDR1 is GTSNPN and CDR2 is SVGIG (reference sequence). Trimming removed 4 bases from V and 0 bases from J, with 9 bases in between. The CDR3 totals 13 residues. CDR3 DNA: TGTGCCTGGATGTGGGGGGTGAACACTGAAGCTTTCTTT. This sequence encodes CAWMWGVNTEAFF.

The rearrangement links TRBV11-1 to TRBJ2-1; possible D gene TRBD1, 7 bases. CDR1 and CDR2 from the germline V gene are SGHAT and FQDESV (reference sequence). V was cut by 4 bases and J by 13 bases, with 26 bases left in between. The CDR3 consists of 16 residues. The CDR3 region has the DNA TGTGCCAGCAGCTCCGGTGAGGGCAGGGGGGCACAGTTACAGTTCTTC. As protein: CASSSGEGRGAQLQFF. The full variable domain, with the rest looked up from reference TRBV11-1 and TRBJ2-1, is EAEVAQSPRYKITEKSQAVAFWCDPISGHATLYWYRQILGQGPELLVQFQDESVVDDSQLPKDRFSAERLKGVDSTLKIQPAELGDSAMYLCASSSGEGRGAQLQFFGPGTRLTVL.

V and J are TRBV30 and TRBJ2-5, with unresolved D. The germline V and J ends were trimmed by 2 bases and 7 bases, with 17 bases remaining between them. The CDR3 contains 14 residues. Germline loops: CDR1 GTSNPN, CDR2 SVGIG (reference sequence). The CDR3 here is CAWSTVELRATQYF. CDR3 sequence (DNA): TGTGCCTGGAGTACCGTAGAGTTGCGAGCGACCCAGTACTTC.

This clone came up a few times. At one boundary the junction diverges from the germline segment, which might be a read error. The CDR3 is CASSLGDPISF. The DNA for the CDR3 is TGTGCCAGCAGTTTAGGTGACCCCATTTCCTTT. The gene calls are TRBV12-3 or TRBV12-4 and TRBJ2-3, with D unclear. This CDR3 comprises 11 residues.

The genes are TRBV28 and TRBJ2-7; D might be TRBD1 or TRBD2, each matching 5 bases. V was pared by 6 bases and J by 3 bases, with 15 bases between. From germline, CDR1 is MDHEN and CDR2 SYDVKM. The CDR3 sequence is 14 residues long. The CDR3 region is CASRYRGSLYEQYF. DNA of the CDR3: TGTGCCAGCAGGTATCGGGGCTCCCTCTACGAGCAGTACTTC.

V gene TRBV6-2 or TRBV6-3 combines with J gene TRBJ1-6; 8 bases are shared with TRBD1. CDR3 length: 14 residues. CDR1 MNHEY and CDR2 SVGEGT come from the germline V gene. The V segment lost 7 bases and the J segment 7 bases; nucleotides outside the gene matches: 6. DNA for the CDR3: TGTGCCAGCATCCCGACAGGGGTGAATTCACCCCTCCACTTT. This gives the protein CASIPTGVNSPLHF.

The chain couples TRBV20-1 to TRBJ2-1, with TRBD2 as a possible D gene (6 bases). The V end lost 0 bases, the J end lost 8 bases, and 14 bases lay between the germline ends. Germline assignment: CDR1 DFQATT and CDR2 SNEGSKA (reference sequence). The CDR3 contains 14 residues. The CDR3 nucleotides read TGCAGTGCTAGAGATTTCGGGAGTAGCTATGAGCAGTTCTTC. Residues: CSARDFGSSYEQFF.

This clone was detected only a few times. This chain connects TRBV6-1 to TRBJ1-2; D gene uncertain. Germline CDR1 reads MNHNS; CDR2 reads SASEGT. The CDR3 runs to 12 residues. V was trimmed by 3 bases and J by 1 base, leaving 3 bases between them. CDR3 bases: TGTGCCAGCAGTGAGGGTAACTATGGCTACACCTTC. It is translated as CASSEGNYGYTF.

This clone was detected a few times. This chain connects TRBV10-2 to TRBJ1-5; D is unresolved. CDR1 is WSHSY and CDR2 is SAAADI in the germline V gene. Between the trimmed V and J ends, which lost 0 bases and 4 bases, there was a span of 7 bases. This CDR3 has 14 amino acids. The CDR3 nucleotides are TGCGCCAGCAGTGAGTCGCATGGTAATCAGCCCCAGCATTTT. Its translation: CASSESHGNQPQHF.

V is TRBV6-4 and J is TRBJ1-2; the D gene is possibly TRBD1 (6 bases). The CDR3 has 16 residues. The V gene's germline CDR1 is MRHNA and CDR2 SNTAGT. Between the trimmed V and J ends, which lost 0 bases and 3 bases, there was a span of 14 bases. This chain's CDR3 is CASSDSAGHPYYGYTF. Written as DNA, the CDR3 is TGTGCCAGCAGTGACTCTGCGGGACACCCGTACTATGGCTACACCTTC.

The genes are TRBV6-1 and TRBJ2-3; 9 positions agree with TRBD2. The CDR3 covers 15 residues. V lost 5 bases, J lost 2 bases, and 5 bases stayed unmatched. CDR1 is MNHNS and CDR2 is SASEGT in the germline V gene. Here the CDR3 reads CASSTIAGATDTQYF. CDR3 nucleotides: TGTGCCAGCAGTACCATAGCGGGAGCCACAGATACGCAGTATTTT.

This clone is deemed medium-sized. This CDR3 is CASTGGYGYTF. The CDR3 DNA is TGTGCCAGCACTGGGGGGTACGGCTACACCTTC. The chain recombines TRBV6-2 or TRBV6-3 with TRBJ1-2; tentatively, D is TRBD1 (5 bases). Trimming stripped 7 bases from V and 8 bases from J, with 11 bases between. Per the germline V gene, CDR1 is MNHEY and CDR2 is SVGEGT. The CDR3 runs 11 residues.

This clone is labeled medium-sized. The chain employs TRBV20-1 and TRBJ1-2, with D maybe TRBD1 (5 bases). V was cut by 5 bases and J by 5 bases, with 18 bases left in between. The CDR3 sequence is 14 residues long. CDR1 and CDR2 from the germline V gene are DFQATT and SNEGSKA (reference sequence). CDR3 sequence: CSAERYGTEYGYTF. The CDR3 DNA reads as TGCAGTGCTGAGAGGTACGGGACCGAATATGGCTACACCTTC.

This clone appeared many times. V and J are TRBV20-1 and TRBJ2-1; TRBD1 matches at 8 bases. Germline CDR1 DFQATT, CDR2 SNEGSKA (reference sequence). Trimming cost V 3 bases and J 7 bases; bases outside gene matches: 8. The CDR3 loop spans 14 amino acids. The CDR3 loop reads CSASTGTGTNEQFF. CDR3 DNA: TGCAGTGCTAGTACCGGGACAGGCACGAATGAGCAGTTCTTC.

The chain links TRBV4-2 to TRBJ2-3; 11 bases align to TRBD2. CDR3 size: 20 residues. J was trimmed by 1 base and V by 4 bases; bases with no gene match: 16. Germline CDR1 LGHNA, CDR2 YNFKEQ. The CDR3: CASSPSPGLAEGGGTDTQYF. CDR3 nucleotide sequence: TGTGCCAGCAGCCCCTCTCCGGGACTAGCGGAGGGGGGGGGCACAGATACGCAGTATTTT.

This clone has a count of ten or more. This sequence joins TRBV9 and TRBJ2-1; 11 bases line up with TRBD2. Germline values: CDR1 SGDLS, CDR2 YYNGEE. The CDR3 spans 15 residues. V lost 4 bases and J lost 9; bases outside the gene matches: 9. CDR3 in amino acids: CASSPRLAGGGEQFF. The CDR3 bases are TGTGCCAGCAGCCCCCGGCTAGCGGGAGGTGGTGAGCAGTTCTTC.

This chain links TRBV6-7 with TRBJ1-5, with D hard to call. TRBV6-7 is sorted into the ORF group, with uncertain function. The CDR3 consists of 17 residues. V gave up 0 bases and J gave up 2 bases, with 14 bases separating them. CDR3 DNA sequence: TGTGCCAGCAGTTACTCGAAGCCTGGCACCTGCAATCAGCCCCAGCATTTT. Amino acid sequence: CASSYSKPGTCNQPQHF.

At least ten counts were recorded for this clone. The chain links TRBV9 to TRBJ2-1, with 8 bases identical to TRBD2. The J segment lost 7 bases and the V segment lost 4 bases, leaving 16 bases of the junction unmatched. Germline CDR1 SGDLS, CDR2 YYNGEE. CDR3 length equals 17 residues. CDR3 in DNA: TGTGCCAGCAGCCCACCCCCAACGGGAGGGCCGGTTAATGAGCAGTTCTTC. Protein sequence: CASSPPPTGGPVNEQFF. Complete variable domain (other parts from reference TRBV9 and TRBJ2-1): DSGVTQTPKHLITATGQRVTLRCSPRSGDLSVYWYQQSLDQGLQFLIQYYNGEERAKGNILERFSAQQFPDLHSELNLSSLELGDSALYFCASSPPPTGGPVNEQFFGPGTRLTVL.

The chain combines TRBV24-1 with TRBJ2-2; TRBD2 aligns across 11 bases. Trimming removed 1 base from V and 0 bases from J; junction bases left unmatched: 3. This CDR3 comprises 18 residues. Germline assignment: CDR1 KGHDR and CDR2 SFDVKD. DNA for the CDR3: TGTGCCACCAGTGATTTAGGGACTAGCGGACCGAACACCGGGGAGCTGTTTTTT. Encoded protein: CATSDLGTSGPNTGELFF.

This clone was observed many times. A junction end diverges from the germline sequence, so it may reflect a read error. The chain employs TRBV18 and TRBJ2-3; 7 nucleotides align to TRBD1. The CDR3 is 15 amino acids. Germline lookup yields CDR1 KGHSH and CDR2 LQKENI. The CDR3 here is CASSPSRQGIDMQYF. Written as DNA, the CDR3 is TGTGCCAGCTCACCGAGTAGACAGGGAATAGATATGCAGTATTTT.

The chain recombines TRBV7-6 with TRBJ2-5; the D gene is possibly TRBD1 (5 bases). The CDR3 is made up of 13 amino acids. V shed 5 bases and J shed 4 bases, with 11 bases lying between them. Per the germline V gene, CDR1 is SGHVS and CDR2 is FNYEAQ. CDR3 DNA sequence: TGTGCCAGCAGCCGTCGGACAATAGAGACCCAGTACTTC. It translates to CASSRRTIETQYF.

This clone turned up a few times. V is TRBV10-2 and J is TRBJ2-7; D is ambiguous. Germline CDR1 WSHSY, CDR2 SAAADI. The CDR3 sequence is 14 residues long. The ends were cut back, 5 bases at V and 3 bases at J, with 14 bases in the middle. CDR3 region: CASSTPGRRYEQYF. The CDR3 DNA reads as TGCGCCAGCAGTACGCCCGGTAGGCGCTACGAGCAGTACTTC.

The chain recombines TRBV6-4 with TRBJ2-1, with D perhaps TRBD2 (6 bases). CDR1 is MRHNA and CDR2 is SNTAGT in the germline V gene. CDR3 length: 14 amino acids. The V end was cut by 2 bases, the J end by 4 bases, with 9 bases between. The CDR3 nucleotides read TGTGCCAGCAGTGACCGTAGCGGTTACAATGAGCAGTTCTTC. Translation: CASSDRSGYNEQFF.

The sample holds many counts of this clone. V usage is TRBV4-1 and J usage is TRBJ2-7, with no clear D. The CDR3 totals 19 residues. Germline loops: CDR1 MGHRA, CDR2 YSYEKL. Trimming shortened V by 5 bases and J by 2 bases, and 28 bases separated the two germline ends. The CDR3 coding sequence is TGCGCCAGCAGCGGCCCGCGCGGCAAGGCAAGGATTAGCACCTACGAGCAGTACTTC. It encodes CASSGPRGKARISTYEQYF.

The J gene is TRBJ2-7, the V gene TRBV10-3; TRBD2 matches 8 bases. The germline V gene encodes CDR1 ENHRY and CDR2 SYGVKD. The CDR3 consists of 15 residues. The V gene end was trimmed by 3 bases and the J gene end by 3 bases; junction bases not matched to a gene: 7. CDR3 protein: CAISDHGTSDYEQYF. In nucleotides, the CDR3 is TGTGCCATCAGTGACCATGGGACTAGTGACTACGAGCAGTACTTC.

This sequence joins TRBV20-1 and TRBJ2-5; 9 bases map to TRBD2. With 6 bases clipped from V and 7 bases from J, the junction kept 9 bases outside the gene matches. Germline V gene lookup returns CDR1 DFQATT and CDR2 SNEGSKA (reference sequence). This CDR3 comprises 13 residues. The CDR3 region has the DNA TGCAGTGCCCGGCTAGCGGGAACTGGGACCCAGTACTTC. This encodes CSARLAGTGTQYF.

This clone was seen only a few times. The chain carries TRBV20-1 and TRBJ2-7, with 11 bases fitting TRBD2. The trim removed 7 bases at V and 4 bases at J, leaving 6 bases unmatched. This CDR3 spans 13 amino acids. Germline V gene sequence: CDR1 DFQATT, CDR2 SNEGSKA (reference sequence). Written as DNA, the CDR3 is TGCAGTGTCACTAGCGGGAGTTGGTACGAGCAGTACTTC. This sequence encodes CSVTSGSWYEQYF.

The rearrangement uses TRBV27 and TRBJ2-5; D gene uncertain. V lost 3 bases and J lost 4, with 15 bases in between. The V gene's germline CDR1 is MNHEY and CDR2 SMNVEV (reference sequence). This CDR3 has 15 amino acids. CDR3 nucleotides: TGTGCCAGCAGTTTGATGTATTCCAAGAGAGAGACCCAGTACTTC. Its translation is CASSLMYSKRETQYF.

V gene TRBV7-8 combines with J gene TRBJ2-3; 15 positions agree with TRBD2. The CDR3 has 16 amino acids. The V segment lost 4 bases and the J segment 4 bases; nucleotides outside the gene matches: 3. Germline loops: CDR1 SGHVS, CDR2 FQNEAQ. The CDR3 region is CASSSGTSGRSDTQYF. CDR3 sequence (DNA): TGTGCCAGCAGCTCAGGGACTAGCGGGAGGTCAGATACGCAGTATTTT.